This TCR beta chain derives from a study of T-cell reconstitution after alpha-beta-depleted transplantation in children. General study findings and limits: Several hundred rapidly expanded clones from non-depleted graft cells reportedly supplied alpha-beta T cells about two months post-transplant.

V was clipped by 4 bases and J by 3 bases; unmatched bases: 5. Germline lookup yields CDR1 MNHEY and CDR2 SVGAGI. The CDR3 contains 14 residues. Molecular barcoding with unique molecular identifiers was used for the TCRbeta library. MiXCR, applied by TCRdb to the PCR reads, yields one record per CDR3 protein. The sample has 400,000 to 450,000 distinct CDR3 sequences, 43% seen once. With respect to this clonotype: Antigen unknown.

This specimen was PBMCs, taken before TCRalphabeta/CD19-depleted stem cell transplant. The V gene is TRBV6-5, the J gene TRBJ1-2; 7 bases are a match to TRBD1. This sequence originates from a girl under 10 years old with aplastic anemia, due to receive a stem cell transplant. The CDR3 nucleotides are TGTGCCAGCAGTTTCTCAGGGGGGGACTATGGCTACACCTTC. It translates to CASSFSGGDYGYTF.